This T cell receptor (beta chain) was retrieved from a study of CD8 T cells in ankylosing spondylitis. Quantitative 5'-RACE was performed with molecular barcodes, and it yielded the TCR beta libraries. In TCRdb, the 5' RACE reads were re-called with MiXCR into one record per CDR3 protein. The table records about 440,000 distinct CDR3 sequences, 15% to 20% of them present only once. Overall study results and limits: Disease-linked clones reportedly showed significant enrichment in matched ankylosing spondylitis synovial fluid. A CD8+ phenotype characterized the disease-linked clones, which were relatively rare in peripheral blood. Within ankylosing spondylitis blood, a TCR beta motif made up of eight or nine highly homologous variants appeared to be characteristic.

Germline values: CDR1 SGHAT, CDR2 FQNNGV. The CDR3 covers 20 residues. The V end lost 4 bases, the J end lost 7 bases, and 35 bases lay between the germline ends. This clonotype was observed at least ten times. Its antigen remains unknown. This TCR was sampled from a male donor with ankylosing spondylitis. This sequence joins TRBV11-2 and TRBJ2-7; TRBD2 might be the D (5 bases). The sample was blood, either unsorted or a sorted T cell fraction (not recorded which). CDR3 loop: CASSSVRVPSAAKSTREQYF. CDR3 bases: TGTGCCAGCAGCTCCGTGAGGGTCCCCTCGGCTGCTAAAAGTACAAGGGAGCAGTACTTC.